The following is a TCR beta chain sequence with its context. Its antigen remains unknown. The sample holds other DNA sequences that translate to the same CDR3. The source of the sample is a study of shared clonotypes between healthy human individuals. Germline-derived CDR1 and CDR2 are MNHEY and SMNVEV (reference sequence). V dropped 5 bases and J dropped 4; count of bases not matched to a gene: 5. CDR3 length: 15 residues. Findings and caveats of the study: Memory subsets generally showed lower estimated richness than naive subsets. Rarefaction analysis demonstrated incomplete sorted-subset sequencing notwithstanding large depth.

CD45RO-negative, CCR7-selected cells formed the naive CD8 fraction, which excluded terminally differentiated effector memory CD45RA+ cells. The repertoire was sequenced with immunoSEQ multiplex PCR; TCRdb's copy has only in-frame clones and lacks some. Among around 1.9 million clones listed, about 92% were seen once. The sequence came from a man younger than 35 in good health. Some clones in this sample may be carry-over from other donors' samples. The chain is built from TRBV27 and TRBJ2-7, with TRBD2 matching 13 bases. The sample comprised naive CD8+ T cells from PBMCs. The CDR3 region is CASSPGLAGDYEQYF. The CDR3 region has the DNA TGTGCCAGCAGTCCAGGACTAGCGGGAGATTACGAGCAGTACTTC.